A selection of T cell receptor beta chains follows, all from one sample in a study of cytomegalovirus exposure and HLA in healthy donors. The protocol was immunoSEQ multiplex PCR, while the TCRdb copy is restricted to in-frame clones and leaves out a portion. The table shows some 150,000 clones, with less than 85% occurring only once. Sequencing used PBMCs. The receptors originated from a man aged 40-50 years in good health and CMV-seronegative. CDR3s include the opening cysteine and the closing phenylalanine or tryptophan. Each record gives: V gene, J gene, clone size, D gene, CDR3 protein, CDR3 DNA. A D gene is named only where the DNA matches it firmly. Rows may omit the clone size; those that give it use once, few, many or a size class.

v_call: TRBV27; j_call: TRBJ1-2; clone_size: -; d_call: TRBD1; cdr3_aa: CASSPSGTGGVGYTF; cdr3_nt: TGTGCCAGCAGTCCCTCCGGGACAGGGGGTGTGGGCTACACCTTC
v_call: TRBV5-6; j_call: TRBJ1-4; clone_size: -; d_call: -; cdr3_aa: CASSLFGENEKLFF; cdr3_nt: TGTGCCAGCAGCTTGTTCGGGGAAAATGAAAAACTGTTTTTT
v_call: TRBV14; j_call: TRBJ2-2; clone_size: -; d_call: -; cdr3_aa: CASSSFQTGNTGELFF; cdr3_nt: TGTGCCAGCAGCTCCTTCCAGACAGGGAACACCGGGGAGCTGTTTTTT
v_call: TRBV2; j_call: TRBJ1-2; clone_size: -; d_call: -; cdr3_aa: CASSGYSYTF; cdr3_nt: TGTGCCAGCAGTGGATACAGCTACACCTTC
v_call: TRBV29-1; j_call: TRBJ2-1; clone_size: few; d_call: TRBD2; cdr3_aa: CSPTSADNEQFF; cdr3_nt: TGCAGCCCCACTAGCGCCGACAATGAGCAGTTCTTC
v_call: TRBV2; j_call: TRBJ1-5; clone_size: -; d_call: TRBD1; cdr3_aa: CASSWGTGSNQPQHF; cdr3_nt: TGTGCCAGCAGTTGGGGGACAGGTAGCAATCAGCCCCAGCATTTT
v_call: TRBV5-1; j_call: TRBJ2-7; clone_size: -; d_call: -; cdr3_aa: CASRMRSASYEQYF; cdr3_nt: TGCGCCAGCAGAATGAGGTCGGCCTCCTACGAGCAGTACTTC
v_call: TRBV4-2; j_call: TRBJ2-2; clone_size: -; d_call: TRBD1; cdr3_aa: CASSQDGQGDPTGELFF; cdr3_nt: TGTGCCAGCAGCCAAGATGGACAGGGCGACCCCACCGGGGAGCTGTTTTTT
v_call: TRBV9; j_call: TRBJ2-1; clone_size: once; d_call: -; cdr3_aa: CASSQNPAGQKLYNEQFF; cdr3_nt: TGTGCCAGCAGTCAAAACCCCGCAGGGCAAAAACTTTACAATGAGCAGTTCTTC
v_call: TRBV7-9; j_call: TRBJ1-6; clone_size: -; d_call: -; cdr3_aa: CASSFAGTAGNSPLHF; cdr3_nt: TGTGCCAGCAGCTTTGCTGGAACAGCGGGAAATTCACCCCTCCACTTT
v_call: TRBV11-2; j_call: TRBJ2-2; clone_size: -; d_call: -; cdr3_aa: CASSLQTVTGELFF; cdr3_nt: TGTGCCAGCAGCCTTCAGACAGTGACCGGGGAGCTGTTTTTT
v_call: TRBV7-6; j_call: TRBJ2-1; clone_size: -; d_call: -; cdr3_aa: CASSLVGGLGNEQFF; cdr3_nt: TGTGCCAGCAGCTTAGTCGGGGGGCTTGGCAATGAGCAGTTCTTC
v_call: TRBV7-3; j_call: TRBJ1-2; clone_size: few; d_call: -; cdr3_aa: CASSLTPDSPWKAYGYTF; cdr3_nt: TGTGCCAGCAGCTTAACTCCGGACAGCCCCTGGAAGGCCTATGGCTACACCTTC
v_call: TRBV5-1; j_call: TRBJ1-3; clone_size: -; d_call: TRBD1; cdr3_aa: CASSPDRASGNTIYF; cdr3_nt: TGCGCCAGCAGCCCGGACAGGGCCTCTGGAAACACCATATATTTT
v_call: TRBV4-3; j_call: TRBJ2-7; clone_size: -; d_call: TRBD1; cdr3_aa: CASSQAGQGAYEQYF; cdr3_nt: TGCGCCAGCAGCCAAGCTGGACAGGGGGCCTACGAGCAGTACTTC
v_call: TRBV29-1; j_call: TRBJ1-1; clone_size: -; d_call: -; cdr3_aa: CSVKGDTEAFF; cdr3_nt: TGCAGCGTCAAGGGGGATACTGAAGCTTTCTTT
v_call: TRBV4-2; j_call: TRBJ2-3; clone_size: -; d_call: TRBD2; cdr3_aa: CASSQERGGPDMQYF; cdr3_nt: TGTGCCAGCAGCCAAGAGCGGGGGGGCCCAGACATGCAGTATTTT
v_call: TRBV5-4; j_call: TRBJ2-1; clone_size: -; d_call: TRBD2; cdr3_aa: CASSPGLAGTQFF; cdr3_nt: TGTGCCAGCAGCCCGGGACTAGCGGGGACGCAGTTCTTC
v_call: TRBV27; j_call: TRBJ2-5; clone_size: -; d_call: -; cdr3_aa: CASSPSGRQETQYF; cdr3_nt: TGTGCCAGCAGTCCATCGGGTCGGCAAGAGACCCAGTACTTC
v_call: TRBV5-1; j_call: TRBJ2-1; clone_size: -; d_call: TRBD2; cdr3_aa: CASSFQAGGRNEQFF; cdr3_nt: TGCGCCAGCAGCTTCCAAGCGGGGGGGCGGAATGAGCAGTTCTTC
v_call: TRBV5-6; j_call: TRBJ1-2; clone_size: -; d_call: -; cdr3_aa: CASSLVRLSGGYTF; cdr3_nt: TGTGCCAGCAGCTTGGTCCGGCTCTCAGGGGGCTACACCTTC
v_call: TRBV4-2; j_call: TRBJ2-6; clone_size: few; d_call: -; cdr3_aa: CASSQNYGSGANVLTF; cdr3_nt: TGTGCCAGCAGCCAAAATTACGGGTCTGGGGCCAACGTCCTGACTTTC
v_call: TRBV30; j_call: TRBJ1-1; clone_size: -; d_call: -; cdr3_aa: CARLAVNHEAFF; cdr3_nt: TGTGCCCGCCTTGCAGTGAACCATGAAGCTTTCTTT
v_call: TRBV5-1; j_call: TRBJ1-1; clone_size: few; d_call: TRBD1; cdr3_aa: CASSRTGANTEAFF; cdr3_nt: TGCGCCAGCAGCCGGACAGGAGCGAACACTGAAGCTTTCTTT
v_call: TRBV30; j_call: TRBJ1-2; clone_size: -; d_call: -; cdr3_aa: CAWSEQGWDGYTF; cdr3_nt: TGTGCCTGGAGTGAACAGGGATGGGATGGCTACACCTTC
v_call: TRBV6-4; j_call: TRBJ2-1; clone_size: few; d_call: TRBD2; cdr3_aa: CASSAASGGGDEQFF; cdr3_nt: TGTGCCAGCAGTGCCGCTAGCGGGGGTGGCGATGAGCAGTTCTTC
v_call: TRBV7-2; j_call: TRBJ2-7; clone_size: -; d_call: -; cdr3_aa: CASSLAPTRGQYF; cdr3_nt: TGTGCCAGCAGCTTAGCCCCTACCCGAGGGCAGTACTTC
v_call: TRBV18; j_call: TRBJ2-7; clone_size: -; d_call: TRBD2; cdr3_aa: CASSTGGVPDEQYF; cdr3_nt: TGTGCCAGCTCCACCGGGGGGGTTCCAGACGAGCAGTACTTC
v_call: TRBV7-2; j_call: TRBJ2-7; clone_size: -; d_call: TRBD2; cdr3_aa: CASRLAGPTYEQYF; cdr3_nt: TGTGCCAGCAGACTAGCGGGGCCCACCTACGAGCAGTACTTC
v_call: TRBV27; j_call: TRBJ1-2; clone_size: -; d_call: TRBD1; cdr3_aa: CASSFAGKQGAGGYTF; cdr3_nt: TGTGCCAGCAGTTTTGCCGGGAAACAGGGGGCAGGGGGCTACACCTTC
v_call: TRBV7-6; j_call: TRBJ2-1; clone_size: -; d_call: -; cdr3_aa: CASSFTGEAGNEQFF; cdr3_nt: TGTGCCAGCAGCTTCACCGGGGAAGCTGGCAATGAGCAGTTCTTC
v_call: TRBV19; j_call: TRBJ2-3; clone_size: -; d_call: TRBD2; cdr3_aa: CASSPSGNTDTQYF; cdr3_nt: TGTGCCAGTAGTCCTAGCGGAAACACAGATACGCAGTATTTT
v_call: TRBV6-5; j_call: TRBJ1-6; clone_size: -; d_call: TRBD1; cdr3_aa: CASSYSGTERNSPLHF; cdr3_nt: TGTGCCAGCAGTTACTCGGGGACAGAAAGAAATTCACCCCTCCACTTT